One and the same sample provided the 28 T cell receptor beta chains below, sequenced in a study of shared clonotypes between healthy human individuals. Using immunoSEQ multiplex PCR, the repertoire was profiled, and TCRdb retains in-frame clones only, with some absent. The sample has roughly 2.4 million clones; approximately 94% are singletons. The sample taken for sequencing was naive CD4+ T cells sorted from blood. Noted subset: CD45RA+ positively selected. The receptors were sampled from a man between 18 and 29 years old in good health.

Here the CDR3 reads CASSHAGTGKETQYF. The CDR3 coding sequence is TGTGCCAGCAGCCATGCAGGGACAGGGAAAGAGACCCAGTACTTC. The V call is TRBV5-6, the J call TRBJ2-5, with 9 bases that match TRBD1. From germline, CDR1 is SGHDT and CDR2 YYEEEE. V lost 4 bases and J lost 3; bases outside the gene matches: 7. This CDR3 comprises 15 residues. Full variable domain (missing parts from reference TRBV5-6 and TRBJ2-5): DAGVTQSPTHLIKTRGQQVTLRCSPKSGHDTVSWYQQALGQGPQFIFQYYEEEERQRGNFPDRFSGHQFPNYSSELNVNALLLGDSALYLCASSHAGTGKETQYFGPGTRLLVL.

The chain employs TRBV18 and TRBJ2-1, with a tentative D call TRBD1 (5 bases). From germline, CDR1 is KGHSH and CDR2 LQKENI. The CDR3 sequence is 14 residues long. The ends were cut back, 2 bases at V and 2 bases at J, with 7 bases in the middle. CDR3 residues: CASSPETAYNEQFF. In DNA, the CDR3 is TGTGCCAGCTCACCAGAGACAGCCTACAATGAGCAGTTCTTC.

The chain couples TRBV4-3 to TRBJ2-3; TRBD1 is a possible D gene (7 bases). The CDR3 extends over 17 amino acids. Germline V gene sequence: CDR1 LGHNA, CDR2 YSLEER. Trimming stripped 0 bases from V and 2 bases from J, with 15 bases between. The CDR3 nucleotides are TGCGCCAGCAGCCAAGAGGCTGCAGGGGGGCCCACAGATACGCAGTATTTT. It is translated as CASSQEAAGGPTDTQYF.

V gene TRBV19 combines with J gene TRBJ2-2; possible D gene TRBD1, 5 bases. V shed 7 bases and J shed 1 base, with 13 bases lying between them. The CDR3 extends over 15 amino acids. From germline, CDR1 is LNHDA and CDR2 SQIVND (reference sequence). The CDR3 sequence is CASNEITGNTGELFF. For the CDR3, the DNA is TGTGCCAGTAATGAGATAACAGGGAACACCGGGGAGCTGTTTTTT.

V usage is TRBV5-4 and J usage is TRBJ2-7; 12 positions agree with TRBD1. V shed 4 bases and J 6 bases; nucleotides not matched to a gene: 5. Germline V gene lookup returns CDR1 SGHNT and CDR2 YYREEE (reference sequence). This CDR3 spans 14 amino acids. The CDR3 sequence: CASSVGDRGPEQYF. The CDR3 DNA is TGTGCCAGCAGCGTGGGGGACAGGGGGCCCGAGCAGTACTTC.

Regarding this clone: Other DNA sequences in the same sample also yield this CDR3. The CDR3 DNA follows: TGTGCCAGCAGCTCCCAAGAGACCCAGTACTTC. It yields the protein CASSSQETQYF. This chain uses TRBV5-4 with TRBJ2-5; D is undetermined. The CDR3 covers 11 residues. Deletions cut 3 bases from V and 1 base from J, with 1 base between. From germline, CDR1 is SGHNT and CDR2 YYREEE (reference sequence). Drawing the rest from reference TRBV5-4 and TRBJ2-5, the complete variable domain is ETGVTQSPTHLIKTRGQQVTLRCSSQSGHNTVSWYQQALGQGPQFIFQYYREEENGRGNFPPRFSGLQFPNYSSELNVNALELDDSALYLCASSSQETQYFGPGTRLLVL.

The chain has TRBV6-1 and TRBJ1-1; 8 bases align to TRBD1. V gave up 4 bases and J gave up 6 bases; unmatched junction bases: 10. CDR3 length: 15 amino acids. Germline-derived CDR1 and CDR2 are MNHNS and SASEGT. CDR3 amino acids: CASSVAGTGHSEAFF. The DNA for the CDR3 is TGTGCCAGCAGTGTTGCCGGGACAGGTCATTCTGAAGCTTTCTTT.

Notes on this clone: The same CDR3 can be traced to other DNA sequences in this sample. The chain couples TRBV7-2 to TRBJ2-7; 11 bases are shared with TRBD2. The CDR3 extends over 14 amino acids. The trim removed 3 bases at V and 3 bases at J, leaving 1 base unmatched. Looked up from germline, CDR1 is SGHTA and CDR2 is FQGNSA. The CDR3 coding sequence is TGTGCCAGCAGCTTTAGCGGGGGGGTCTACGAGCAGTACTTC. Its protein product is CASSFSGGVYEQYF.

V usage is TRBV6-5 and J usage is TRBJ2-1; 13 bases map to TRBD2. This CDR3 spans 15 amino acids. From germline, CDR1 is MNHEY and CDR2 SVGAGI. Unmatched junction bases numbered 5, after V lost 6 bases and J lost 6 bases. CDR3: CASSLLAGGVNEQFF. In DNA form, the CDR3 reads TGTGCCAGCAGCCTACTAGCGGGAGGGGTCAATGAGCAGTTCTTC.

The V and J genes are TRBV2 and TRBJ2-7, with a tentative D call TRBD2 (6 bases). Germline lookup yields CDR1 SNHLY and CDR2 FYNNEI. Trimming took 6 bases from V and 0 from J, leaving 12 bases between them. CDR3 length: 14 residues. The CDR3 region has the DNA TGTGCCAGCAGGGACTACCAGAGCTCCTACGAGCAGTACTTC. Protein product: CASRDYQSSYEQYF.

The sample holds a few counts of this clone. The V gene is TRBV18, the J gene TRBJ1-6; maybe TRBD1 (5 bases). Trimming stripped 2 bases from V and 10 bases from J, with 12 bases between. Germline assignment: CDR1 KGHSH and CDR2 LQKENI. The CDR3 is made up of 14 amino acids. CDR3 sequence: CASSPEAGYSPLHF. CDR3 DNA sequence: TGTGCCAGCTCACCAGAGGCAGGGTACTCACCCCTCCACTTT.

The chain carries TRBV19 and TRBJ1-1, with unresolved D. Trimming pared 3 bases from V and 0 bases from J, leaving 11 bases between. CDR3 length: 15 residues. The V gene's germline CDR1 is LNHDA and CDR2 SQIVND (reference sequence). As DNA, the CDR3 is TGTGCCAGTAGTATTGGCCGGATTCTGAACACTGAAGCTTTCTTT. Translation gives CASSIGRILNTEAFF.

This clone was counted a single time. V and J are TRBV11-2 and TRBJ1-6; 9 nucleotides agree with TRBD1. Germline CDR1 SGHAT, CDR2 FQNNGV. The junction had 6 bases not matched to a gene; V was cut back by 5 bases and J by 7 bases. The CDR3 is made up of 15 amino acids. The CDR3 is CASSPDRGLNSPLHF. The DNA for the CDR3 is TGTGCCAGCAGCCCGGACAGGGGCCTAAATTCACCCCTCCACTTT.

V usage is TRBV2 and J usage is TRBJ1-3, with 8 nucleotides matching TRBD1. The V gene end was trimmed by 5 bases and the J gene end by 0 bases; junction bases not matched to a gene: 6. This CDR3 comprises 16 residues. From germline, CDR1 is SNHLY and CDR2 FYNNEI. CDR3 sequence (DNA): TGTGCCAGCAGTCAAGACACAGGGGGCTCTGGAAACACCATATATTTT. It codes for CASSQDTGGSGNTIYF.

The chain combines TRBV4-2 with TRBJ2-6, with 12 positions matching TRBD1. Trimming cost V 7 bases and J 2 bases; bases outside gene matches: 9. The CDR3 is made up of 18 amino acids. Germline assignment: CDR1 LGHNA and CDR2 YNFKEQ. The CDR3, as DNA: TGTGCCAGCATACTGACGGGACAGGGGGCGCCTGGGGCCAACGTCCTGACTTTC. It yields the protein CASILTGQGAPGANVLTF.

This chain uses TRBV19 with TRBJ1-2; perhaps TRBD1 as D (5 bases). CDR3 length: 14 residues. The germline gives CDR1 LNHDA, CDR2 SQIVND (reference sequence). Trimming shortened V by 4 bases and J by 7 bases, and 16 bases separated the two germline ends. The DNA for the CDR3 is TGTGCCAGTAGTACCTTACAGGATTTGGGTGGCTACACCTTC. Protein: CASSTLQDLGGYTF. Variable domain in full (rest from reference TRBV19 and TRBJ1-2): DGGITQSPKYLFRKEGQNVTLSCEQNLNHDAMYWYRQDPGQGLRLIYYSQIVNDFQKGDIAEGYSVSREKKESFPLTVTSAQKNPTAFYLCASSTLQDLGGYTFGSGTRLTVV.

The chain joins TRBV6-5 to TRBJ2-2; D ambiguous. CDR1 and CDR2 (germline): MNHEY, SVGAGI. CDR3 length: 14 amino acids. V dropped 5 bases and J dropped 1 base, with 8 bases sitting between them. Written as DNA, the CDR3 is TGTGCCAGCAGTCACACTCGGAACACCGGGGAGCTGTTTTTT. This codes for CASSHTRNTGELFF.

The chain uses TRBV12-5 and TRBJ2-5; the D gene is possibly TRBD2 (6 bases). Germline CDR1 and CDR2: LGHNT and FRNRAP. The CDR3 runs to 13 residues. Trimming stripped 3 bases from V and 6 bases from J, with 11 bases between. CDR3 residues: CASGLEGRQTQYF. CDR3 DNA sequence: TGTGCTAGTGGTTTAGAGGGGAGGCAGACCCAGTACTTC.

The chain has TRBV7-2 and TRBJ1-2, with a possible D match to TRBD1 (6 bases). Germline lookup yields CDR1 SGHTA and CDR2 FQGNSA. Deletions cut 5 bases from V and 8 bases from J, with 15 bases between. There are 13 residues in the CDR3. CDR3 bases: TGTGCCAGCAGCAACGTACAGGGAGGCGGCTACACCTTC. This sequence encodes CASSNVQGGGYTF.

The sample holds a few counts of this clone. V is TRBV2 and J is TRBJ2-5; D not resolved. The CDR3 loop spans 13 amino acids. CDR1 is SNHLY and CDR2 is FYNNEI in the germline V gene. V lost 3 bases and J 4 bases, leaving 9 bases between the germline ends. As DNA, the CDR3 is TGTGCCAGCAGTGATAGCCTCGGAGAGACCCAGTACTTC. This sequence encodes CASSDSLGETQYF.

Notes on this clone: Other DNA sequences in this sample translate to the same CDR3. The rearrangement links TRBV18 to TRBJ2-7; perhaps D is TRBD1 or TRBD2 (5 bases each). This CDR3 spans 13 amino acids. Per germline, CDR1 KGHSH and CDR2 LQKENI. Deletions cut 3 bases from V and 2 bases from J, with 8 bases between. The CDR3 DNA is TGTGCCAGCTCACCGGGACGGGCCTACGAGCAGTACTTC. It encodes CASSPGRAYEQYF. The complete variable domain, with remaining parts taken from reference TRBV18 and TRBJ2-7, reads NAGVMQNPRHLVRRRGQEARLRCSPMKGHSHVYWYRQLPEEGLKFMVYLQKENIIDESGMPKERFSAEFPKEGPSILRIQQVVRGDSAAYFCASSPGRAYEQYFGPGTRLTVT.

This chain links TRBV7-9 with TRBJ1-5; D uncertain. Germline V gene sequence: CDR1 SEHNR, CDR2 FQNEAQ (reference sequence). Trimming removed 1 base at V and 5 bases at J, with 6 bases between. The CDR3 spans 13 residues. CDR3 region: CASSLVSDQPQHF. The CDR3 DNA reads TGTGCCAGCAGCTTAGTTAGTGATCAGCCCCAGCATTTT.

This clone was recorded only once. The chain has TRBV7-9 and TRBJ2-6, with unresolved D. The CDR3 has 16 amino acids. Deletions cut 2 bases from V and 4 bases from J, with 12 bases between. Per germline, CDR1 SEHNR and CDR2 FQNEAQ (reference sequence). The CDR3 reads CASSLNQVTGANVLTF. DNA for the CDR3: TGTGCCAGCAGCTTAAATCAGGTTACCGGGGCCAACGTCCTGACTTTC. Full variable domain (outside the CDR3, taken from reference TRBV7-9 and TRBJ2-6): DTGVSQNPRHKITKRGQNVTFRCDPISEHNRLYWYRQTLGQGPEFLTYFQNEAQLEKSRLLSDRFSAERPKGSFSTLEIQRTEQGDSAMYLCASSLNQVTGANVLTFGAGSRLTVL.

This chain uses TRBV30 with TRBJ2-5; tentatively, D is TRBD2 (7 bases). CDR1 and CDR2 from the germline V gene are GTSNPN and SVGIG (reference sequence). V was cut by 4 bases and J by 1 base, with 19 bases left in between. This CDR3 region has 16 residues. The CDR3 region has the DNA TGTGCCTGGACCAGGTTGGGGGGGCGCCGCCAAGAGACCCAGTACTTC. It encodes CAWTRLGGRRQETQYF. Drawing the rest from reference TRBV30 and TRBJ2-5, the complete variable domain is SQTIHQWPATLVQPVGSPLSLECTVEGTSNPNLYWYRQAAGRGLQLLFYSVGIGQISSEVPQNLSASRPQDRQFILSSKKLLLSDSGFYLCAWTRLGGRRQETQYFGPGTRLLVL.

The chain has TRBV14 and TRBJ2-2; D remains unclear. V dropped 5 bases and J dropped 1 base, with 14 bases sitting between them. Germline values: CDR1 SGHDN, CDR2 FVKESK. This CDR3 has 16 amino acids. The CDR3: CASSTLRPENTGELFF. The CDR3 DNA follows: TGTGCCAGCAGCACCCTTCGCCCGGAGAACACCGGGGAGCTGTTTTTT.

The chain links TRBV6-1 to TRBJ1-2; no clear D. From germline, CDR1 is MNHNS and CDR2 SASEGT. Trimming took 0 bases from V and 4 from J, leaving 12 bases between them. This CDR3 spans 15 amino acids. The CDR3 bases are TGTGCCAGCAGTGAAGCTCGTCAGTTGACCTATGGCTACACCTTC. Its protein product is CASSEARQLTYGYTF.

CDR3 loop: CASSLGTANTGELFF. CDR3 nucleotide sequence: TGTGCCAGCAGTTTGGGGACAGCGAACACCGGGGAGCTGTTTTTT. The chain uses TRBV6-1 and TRBJ2-2; TRBD1 agrees at 7 bases. CDR3 length: 15 residues. V gave up 5 bases and J gave up 0 bases; unmatched junction bases: 3. CDR1 is MNHNS and CDR2 is SASEGT in the germline V gene.

DNA for the CDR3: TGTGCCATCAGTGAGTCGGATGAGCAGTTCTTC. Its translation is CAISESDEQFF. V usage is TRBV10-3 and J usage is TRBJ2-1; no clear D gene. V shed 0 bases and J shed 8 bases, with 2 bases lying between them. Germline values: CDR1 ENHRY, CDR2 SYGVKD. This CDR3 is 11 amino acids long.